These T cell receptor beta chains were read from a single sample in a study of vaccination effects on CD4 cells after COVID-19. These receptors' targets are unknown. Sequencing used immunoSEQ multiplex PCR; TCRdb keeps in-frame clones, though not all of them. There are tens of thousands of clones in the sample; roughly 73% occur only once, and around 2.1% lies in the top ten. The sequences come from CD4+ T cells from PBMCs cultured without peptide, collected after COVID-19 vaccination. Receptor source: a human donor who received a COVID-19 vaccine. CDR3s include the opening cysteine and the closing phenylalanine or tryptophan. Each record gives: V gene, D gene, J gene, clone size, CDR3 protein, CDR3 DNA. D genes are given only for firm matches. Size values are once, few and many counts, or a class for expanded clones, and some rows have none.

v_gene: TRBV4-3
d_gene: NA
j_gene: TRBJ1-6
abundance: NA
CDR3aa: CASSRAIGQGNSPLHF
CDR3nt: TGCGCCAGCAGCCGAGCTATTGGGCAGGGAAATTCACCCCTCCACTTT

v_gene: TRBV2
d_gene: TRBD1
j_gene: TRBJ1-1
abundance: NA
CDR3aa: CASRQGNTEAFF
CDR3nt: TGTGCCTCCAGACAGGGGAACACTGAAGCTTTCTTT

v_gene: TRBV5-1
d_gene: TRBD2
j_gene: TRBJ2-2
abundance: NA
CDR3aa: CASSWGGPDTGELFF
CDR3nt: TGCGCCAGCAGCTGGGGGGGACCAGACACCGGGGAGCTGTTTTTT

v_gene: TRBV6-5
d_gene: NA
j_gene: TRBJ1-1
abundance: NA
CDR3aa: CASSKQGRSEAFF
CDR3nt: TGTGCCAGCAGCAAACAGGGTCGGTCTGAAGCTTTCTTT

v_gene: TRBV7-8
d_gene: NA
j_gene: TRBJ2-5
abundance: NA
CDR3aa: CASSHDRGTQYF
CDR3nt: TGTGCCAGCAGCCATGACCGAGGGACCCAGTACTTC

v_gene: TRBV7-3
d_gene: TRBD2
j_gene: TRBJ2-3
abundance: NA
CDR3aa: CASSTGLAGPSTQYF
CDR3nt: TGTGCCAGCAGCACGGGACTAGCGGGACCCTCGACGCAGTATTTT

v_gene: TRBV2
d_gene: NA
j_gene: TRBJ2-2
abundance: NA
CDR3aa: CASMQHGAGELFF
CDR3nt: TGTGCCAGCATGCAACATGGCGCCGGGGAGCTGTTTTTT

v_gene: TRBV10-3
d_gene: TRBD1
j_gene: TRBJ1-1
abundance: NA
CDR3aa: CAIGGDRGLVTEAFF
CDR3nt: TGTGCCATCGGGGGGGACAGGGGGCTTGTCACTGAAGCTTTCTTT

v_gene: TRBV13
d_gene: TRBD1
j_gene: TRBJ2-6
abundance: NA
CDR3aa: CASSLGLTGVGANVLTF
CDR3nt: TGTGCCAGCAGCTTAGGCCTCACAGGGGTCGGGGCCAACGTCCTGACTTTC

v_gene: TRBV30
d_gene: TRBD1
j_gene: TRBJ2-5
abundance: few
CDR3aa: CAWRITGVETQYF
CDR3nt: TGTGCCTGGAGGATTACAGGGGTAGAGACCCAGTACTTC

v_gene: TRBV18
d_gene: NA
j_gene: TRBJ2-2
abundance: once
CDR3aa: CASSPSLGVAGELFF
CDR3nt: TGTGCCAGCTCACCGTCTCTAGGGGTCGCCGGGGAGCTGTTTTTT

v_gene: TRBV10-1
d_gene: NA
j_gene: TRBJ1-3
abundance: NA
CDR3aa: CASSEQGSSGNTIYF
CDR3nt: TGCGCCAGCAGCGAACAGGGATCCTCTGGAAACACCATATATTTT

v_gene: TRBV28
d_gene: TRBD1
j_gene: TRBJ2-2
abundance: NA
CDR3aa: CASSSIGTGGGTGELFF
CDR3nt: TGTGCCAGCAGTTCGATTGGGACAGGGGGGGGCACCGGGGAGCTGTTTTTT

v_gene: TRBV6-5
d_gene: TRBD1
j_gene: TRBJ1-4
abundance: NA
CDR3aa: CASSHPGGQFEKLFF
CDR3nt: TGTGCCAGCAGTCACCCCGGGGGACAGTTTGAAAAACTGTTTTTT

v_gene: TRBV5-5
d_gene: NA
j_gene: TRBJ1-4
abundance: once
CDR3aa: CASSPDSNEKLFF
CDR3nt: TGTGCCAGCAGCCCAGACAGTAATGAAAAACTGTTTTTT

v_gene: TRBV9
d_gene: NA
j_gene: TRBJ1-1
abundance: NA
CDR3aa: CASSVTKDTEAFF
CDR3nt: TGTGCCAGCAGCGTAACCAAGGACACTGAAGCTTTCTTT

v_gene: TRBV5-8
d_gene: TRBD1
j_gene: TRBJ2-2
abundance: NA
CDR3aa: CASSSWTGVTGELFF
CDR3nt: TGTGCCAGCAGCTCATGGACAGGAGTCACCGGGGAGCTGTTTTTT

v_gene: TRBV27
d_gene: NA
j_gene: TRBJ1-4
abundance: NA
CDR3aa: CASSFTATNEKLFF
CDR3nt: TGTGCCAGCAGTTTCACGGCAACTAATGAAAAACTGTTTTTT

v_gene: TRBV7-3
d_gene: NA
j_gene: TRBJ2-3
abundance: few
CDR3aa: CASSLTGADTQYF
CDR3nt: TGTGCCAGCAGCTTAACGGGCGCAGATACGCAGTATTTT

v_gene: TRBV4-2
d_gene: NA
j_gene: TRBJ1-6
abundance: NA
CDR3aa: CASSQRSGGGDSPLHF
CDR3nt: TGTGCCAGCAGCCAAAGGAGTGGAGGGGGAGATTCACCCCTCCACTTT

v_gene: TRBV11-2
d_gene: NA
j_gene: TRBJ1-2
abundance: NA
CDR3aa: CATLRGKFPNYGYTF
CDR3nt: TGTGCCACCCTAAGGGGGAAGTTCCCTAACTATGGCTACACCTTC

v_gene: TRBV6-6
d_gene: TRBD1
j_gene: TRBJ2-3
abundance: NA
CDR3aa: CASSTLQGAVDATQYF
CDR3nt: TGTGCCAGCAGTACGTTACAGGGGGCGGTGGATGCCACGCAGTATTTT

v_gene: TRBV9
d_gene: TRBD2
j_gene: TRBJ2-5
abundance: NA
CDR3aa: CASSVGGLALKTQYF
CDR3nt: TGTGCCAGCAGCGTAGGAGGACTAGCGTTAAAGACCCAGTACTTC

v_gene: TRBV6-5
d_gene: TRBD1
j_gene: TRBJ1-6
abundance: NA
CDR3aa: CASSYLGQGGNSPLHF
CDR3nt: TGTGCCAGCAGTTACTTAGGACAGGGAGGCAATTCACCCCTCCACTTT

v_gene: TRBV7-9
d_gene: NA
j_gene: TRBJ1-1
abundance: NA
CDR3aa: CASSSRGNTEAFF
CDR3nt: TGTGCCAGCAGCTCCAGGGGTAACACTGAAGCTTTCTTT

v_gene: TRBV30
d_gene: TRBD1
j_gene: TRBJ1-3
abundance: few
CDR3aa: CAWMTGSSSGNTIYF
CDR3nt: TGTGCCTGGATGACAGGGAGTAGCTCTGGAAACACCATATATTTT

v_gene: TRBV6-5
d_gene: NA
j_gene: TRBJ1-1
abundance: NA
CDR3aa: CASRAGLMDTEAFF
CDR3nt: TGTGCCAGCAGGGCGGGACTGATGGACACTGAAGCTTTCTTT

v_gene: TRBV6-1
d_gene: NA
j_gene: TRBJ1-2
abundance: NA
CDR3aa: CASSEHIWGYTF
CDR3nt: TGTGCCAGCAGTGAACATATATGGGGCTACACCTTC

v_gene: TRBV30
d_gene: TRBD1
j_gene: TRBJ1-2
abundance: NA
CDR3aa: CAWHNRGLGYTF
CDR3nt: TGTGCCTGGCATAACAGGGGGCTTGGCTACACCTTC

v_gene: TRBV7-8
d_gene: TRBD1
j_gene: TRBJ1-2
abundance: NA
CDR3aa: CASSPGTGGYTF
CDR3nt: TGTGCCAGCAGCCCCGGGACAGGGGGCTACACCTTC

v_gene: TRBV2
d_gene: NA
j_gene: TRBJ1-5
abundance: NA
CDR3aa: CASSDNRDGQPQHF
CDR3nt: TGTGCCAGCAGTGATAACAGGGACGGACAGCCCCAGCATTTT

v_gene: TRBV18
d_gene: TRBD1
j_gene: TRBJ1-3
abundance: NA
CDR3aa: CASSPGQGADTIYF
CDR3nt: TGTGCCAGCTCCCCGGGACAGGGGGCGGACACCATATATTTT

v_gene: TRBV5-1
d_gene: TRBD1
j_gene: TRBJ2-3
abundance: NA
CDR3aa: CASSLGGQGADNTQYF
CDR3nt: TGCGCCAGCAGCTTGGGAGGACAGGGGGCCGATAATACGCAGTATTTT

v_gene: TRBV4-1
d_gene: TRBD2
j_gene: TRBJ2-6
abundance: NA
CDR3aa: CASSQSVSGVYLRANVLTF
CDR3nt: TGCGCCAGCAGCCAATCCGTTAGCGGGGTGTATCTTAGGGCCAACGTCCTGACTTTC

v_gene: TRBV10-2
d_gene: NA
j_gene: TRBJ1-5
abundance: NA
CDR3aa: CATTTGASRPQHF
CDR3nt: TGCGCCACCACGACCGGGGCTTCCCGGCCCCAGCATTTT

v_gene: TRBV2
d_gene: NA
j_gene: TRBJ2-5
abundance: NA
CDR3aa: CASNFLGPVGGETQYF
CDR3nt: TGTGCCAGCAACTTCCTGGGGCCGGTAGGGGGGGAGACCCAGTACTTC

v_gene: TRBV24-1
d_gene: NA
j_gene: TRBJ1-5
abundance: NA
CDR3aa: CATSGERGQPQHF
CDR3nt: TGTGCCACCAGTGGCGAACGGGGGCAGCCCCAGCATTTT

v_gene: TRBV19
d_gene: NA
j_gene: TRBJ1-2
abundance: NA
CDR3aa: CASSADLNYGYTF
CDR3nt: TGTGCCAGTAGTGCCGACTTGAACTATGGCTACACCTTC

v_gene: TRBV7-9
d_gene: TRBD1
j_gene: TRBJ1-4
abundance: NA
CDR3aa: CASSARQGNEKLFF
CDR3nt: TGTGCCAGCAGCGCCCGACAGGGGAATGAAAAACTGTTTTTT

v_gene: TRBV18
d_gene: NA
j_gene: TRBJ2-1
abundance: NA
CDR3aa: CASSLRTSLYNEQFF
CDR3nt: TGTGCCAGCTCACTCCGTACTAGCCTTTACAATGAGCAGTTCTTC

v_gene: TRBV24-1
d_gene: TRBD2
j_gene: TRBJ2-1
abundance: NA
CDR3aa: CATSDQIAGAYNEQFF
CDR3nt: TGTGCCACCAGTGATCAGATAGCGGGGGCGTACAATGAGCAGTTCTTC

v_gene: TRBV5-1
d_gene: TRBD1
j_gene: TRBJ2-3
abundance: NA
CDR3aa: CASSFSAGGFTDTQYF
CDR3nt: TGCGCCAGCAGCTTTTCGGCAGGGGGTTTCACAGATACGCAGTATTTT

v_gene: TRBV6-5
d_gene: NA
j_gene: TRBJ1-1
abundance: NA
CDR3aa: CASSYSQVGTEAFF
CDR3nt: TGTGCCAGCAGTTACTCGCAGGTTGGCACTGAAGCTTTCTTT

v_gene: TRBV2
d_gene: NA
j_gene: TRBJ1-1
abundance: NA
CDR3aa: CASNVAEDTEAFF
CDR3nt: TGTGCCAGCAACGTCGCGGAGGACACTGAAGCTTTCTTT

v_gene: TRBV7-2
d_gene: TRBD2
j_gene: TRBJ2-1
abundance: NA
CDR3aa: CASRGRGRNEQFF
CDR3nt: TGTGCCAGCAGGGGGCGGGGGAGGAATGAGCAGTTCTTC